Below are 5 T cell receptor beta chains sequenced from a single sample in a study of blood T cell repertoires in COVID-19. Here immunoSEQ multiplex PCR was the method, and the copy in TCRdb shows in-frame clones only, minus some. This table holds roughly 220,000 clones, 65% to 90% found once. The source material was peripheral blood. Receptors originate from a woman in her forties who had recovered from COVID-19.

Here the CDR3 DNA reads TGTGCCATCTCGACAGGGGTTGAGCAGTACTTC. Protein sequence: CAISTGVEQYF. The chain couples TRBV10-3 to TRBJ2-7; 8 nucleotides agree with TRBD1. Trimming took 8 bases from V and 7 from J; bases not matched to a gene: 4. There are 11 residues in the CDR3. Looked up from germline, CDR1 is ENHRY and CDR2 is SYGVKD.

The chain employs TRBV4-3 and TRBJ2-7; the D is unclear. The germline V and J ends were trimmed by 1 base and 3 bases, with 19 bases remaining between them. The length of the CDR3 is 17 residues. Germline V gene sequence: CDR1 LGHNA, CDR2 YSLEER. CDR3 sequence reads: CASSQGTPDEEYYEQYF. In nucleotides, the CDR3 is TGCGCCAGCAGCCAAGGTACTCCGGATGAGGAATACTACGAGCAGTACTTC.

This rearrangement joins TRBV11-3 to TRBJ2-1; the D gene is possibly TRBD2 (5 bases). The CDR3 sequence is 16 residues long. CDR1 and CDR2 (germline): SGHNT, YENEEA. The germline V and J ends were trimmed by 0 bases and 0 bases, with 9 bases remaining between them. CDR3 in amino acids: CASSLEGSSSYNEQFF. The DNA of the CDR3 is TGTGCCAGCAGCTTAGAAGGGAGTAGCTCCTACAATGAGCAGTTCTTC.

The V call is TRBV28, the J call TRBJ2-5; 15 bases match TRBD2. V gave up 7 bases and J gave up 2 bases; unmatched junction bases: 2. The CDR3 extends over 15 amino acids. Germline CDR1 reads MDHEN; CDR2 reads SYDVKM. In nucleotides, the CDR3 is TGTGCCAGCACAGGGACTAGCGGGGGGCAAGAGACCCAGTACTTC. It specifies CASTGTSGGQETQYF.

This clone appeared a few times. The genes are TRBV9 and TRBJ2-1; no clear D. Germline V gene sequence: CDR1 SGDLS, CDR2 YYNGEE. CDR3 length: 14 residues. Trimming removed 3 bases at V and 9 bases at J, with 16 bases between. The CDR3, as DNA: TGTGCCAGCAGCGCGCGCGGAGATTTCCTTGAGCAGTTCTTC. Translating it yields CASSARGDFLEQFF.